Listed below are T cell receptor beta chains from one sample, sequenced in a study of blood T cell repertoires in COVID-19. TCRdb's table, derived via immunoSEQ multiplex PCR, lists solely in-frame clones and lacks some. The sample has 110,000 to 150,000 clones, around 80% seen once. The sample comprised peripheral blood. Every receptor here comes from a man older than 75 with acute or convalescent COVID-19. The CDR3 runs from the conserved cysteine through the conserved F or W. A D gene is named only where the DNA matches it firmly. Some rows have no size entry. The others give once, few or many, or a class for an expanded clone.

v_call,clone_size,d_call,j_call,cdr3_aa,cdr3_nt
TRBV7-8,.,.,TRBJ1-1,CASSLRGRIEAFF,TGTGCCAGCAGCTTACGTGGCAGGATTGAAGCTTTCTTT
TRBV2,.,TRBD1,TRBJ1-1,CASRGQINTEAFF,TGTGCCAGCAGGGGACAGATTAACACTGAAGCTTTCTTT
TRBV5-5,.,.,TRBJ1-4,CASSLPSGIKDEKLFF,TGTGCCAGCAGCTTGCCATCCGGGATAAAGGATGAAAAACTGTTTTTT
TRBV20-1,once,.,TRBJ2-5,CGGQRRETQYF,TGCGGAGGACAGAGACGAGAGACCCAGTACTTC
TRBV3-1/TRBV3-2,.,.,TRBJ1-1,CASSPSDGGYTEAFF,TGTGCCAGCAGCCCGAGCGATGGGGGCTACACTGAAGCTTTCTTT
TRBV5-1,.,.,TRBJ2-2,CASSTQGLGGTGELFF,TGCGCCAGCAGCACTCAAGGATTAGGGGGCACCGGGGAGCTGTTTTTT
TRBV6-5,once,.,TRBJ1-2,CASRGEAYGYTF,TGTGCCAGCAGGGGGGAGGCCTATGGCTACACCTTC
TRBV3-1/TRBV3-2,.,.,TRBJ1-5,CASSQDPSSNQPQHF,TGTGCCAGCAGCCAAGATCCCAGTAGCAATCAGCCCCAGCATTTT
TRBV5-6,.,.,TRBJ2-1,CASSLDTYNEQFF,TGTGCCAGCAGCCTGGACACATACAATGAGCAGTTCTTC
TRBV18,.,.,TRBJ1-4,CASSTDTENEKLFF,TGTGCCAGCTCGACGGATACAGAAAATGAAAAACTGTTTTTT
TRBV10-3,.,.,TRBJ2-1,CAISRGSYNEQFF,TGTGCCATCAGTCGGGGGTCCTACAATGAGCAGTTCTTC
TRBV12-5,.,TRBD2,TRBJ2-1,CASGLVAGRTYNEQFF,TGTGCTAGTGGTTTGGTAGCGGGACGGACCTACAATGAGCAGTTCTTC
TRBV5-1,.,.,TRBJ1-1,CASSPRSLNTEAFF,TGCGCCAGCAGCCCTAGAAGCCTGAACACTGAAGCTTTCTTT
TRBV6-1,.,.,TRBJ1-2,CASSEGWEGYGYTF,TGTGCCAGCAGTGAAGGGTGGGAGGGGTACGGCTACACCTTC
TRBV7-2,.,TRBD2,TRBJ2-2,CASSHGTSGNTGELFF,TGTGCCAGCAGCCACGGGACTAGCGGTAACACCGGGGAGCTGTTTTTT
TRBV12-3/TRBV12-4,.,.,TRBJ2-3,CASSYDRTDTQYF,TGTGCCAGCAGCTACGACAGAACAGATACGCAGTATTTT
TRBV4-3,.,.,TRBJ1-6,CASSLAGAESPLHF,TGCGCCAGCAGCCTCGCGGGGGCGGAATCACCCCTCCACTTT
TRBV5-6,few,.,TRBJ2-2,CASRGNTGELFF,TGTGCGAGCAGGGGCAACACCGGGGAGCTGTTTTTT
TRBV6-2/TRBV6-3,.,.,TRBJ1-5,CASSSGTRNQPQHF,TGTGCCAGCAGCTCCGGGACACGCAATCAGCCCCAGCATTTT
TRBV19,.,.,TRBJ1-4,CASSRRVGAEKLFF,TGTGCCAGTAGTAGGCGAGTGGGAGCCGAAAAACTGTTTTTT
TRBV10-1,few,.,TRBJ2-7,CASSIGQPSSYEQYF,TGCGCCAGCAGCATTGGACAGCCTAGCTCCTACGAGCAGTACTTC
TRBV18,.,.,TRBJ2-3,CASSPRGDTQYF,TGTGCCAGCTCACCCCGCGGAGATACGCAGTATTTT
TRBV7-2,medium-sized,TRBD1,TRBJ1-3,CASSLLTGTAGNTIYF,TGTGCCAGCAGCCTCCTCACCGGGACAGCTGGAAACACCATATATTTT
TRBV9,.,.,TRBJ2-7,CASSVGEGFYEQYF,TGTGCCAGCAGCGTAGGCGAGGGTTTCTACGAGCAGTACTTC
TRBV7-2,.,.,TRBJ1-1,CASSLVMGMNTEAFF,TGTGCCAGCAGCTTAGTTATGGGCATGAACACTGAAGCTTTCTTT
TRBV5-1,.,.,TRBJ1-4,CASSLSGTVLNEKLFF,TGCGCCAGCAGCCTCTCTGGTACGGTTCTTAATGAAAAACTGTTTTTT
TRBV15,.,.,TRBJ1-1,CATSRDGRVEAFF,TGTGCCACCAGCAGAGATGGCCGGGTTGAAGCTTTCTTT
TRBV5-1,.,.,TRBJ1-6,CASSLEGGPLHF,TGCGCCAGCAGCTTGGAAGGAGGACCCCTCCACTTT
TRBV11-3,.,.,TRBJ2-3,CASSLEGRDTQYF,TGTGCCAGCAGCTTAGAGGGGCGAGATACGCAGTATTTT
TRBV6-8,once,.,TRBJ2-5,CARKSRDFQETQYF,TGTGCCCGAAAATCGAGGGACTTCCAAGAGACCCAGTACTTC
TRBV6-1,.,.,TRBJ2-7,CASSDGLPGLSYEQYF,TGTGCCAGCAGTGACGGTCTACCAGGGCTCTCCTACGAGCAGTACTTC
TRBV18,.,TRBD1,TRBJ2-3,CASSPRTGTGNTDTQYF,TGTGCCAGCTCACCACGCACCGGGACAGGGAACACAGATACGCAGTATTTT